The present T cell receptor (beta chain) was sequenced within a study of T cell responses to AZD1222 COVID-19 vaccine. Study-wide results and limits: Spike-specific TCR breadth and depth grew following two AZD1222 doses.

A remark on this clone: Its antigen is unknown.

The protocol was immunoSEQ multiplex PCR, while the TCRdb copy is restricted to in-frame clones and leaves out a portion. The table includes over 150,000 clones, roughly 86% detected once. The TCR originated in an adult in good health. The material was peripheral blood, obtained on day 0 of AZD1222 vaccination.

The CDR3 DNA follows: TGTGCCAGCAGCCAAGATGCGGGCGGAGTTTTGGGGGGCTACACCTTC. The encoded protein is CASSQDAGGVLGGYTF. V is TRBV4-2 and J is TRBJ1-2; D is undetermined. The CDR3 runs to 16 residues. Germline assignment: CDR1 LGHNA and CDR2 YNFKEQ. V was pared by 0 bases and J by 8 bases, with 19 bases between.